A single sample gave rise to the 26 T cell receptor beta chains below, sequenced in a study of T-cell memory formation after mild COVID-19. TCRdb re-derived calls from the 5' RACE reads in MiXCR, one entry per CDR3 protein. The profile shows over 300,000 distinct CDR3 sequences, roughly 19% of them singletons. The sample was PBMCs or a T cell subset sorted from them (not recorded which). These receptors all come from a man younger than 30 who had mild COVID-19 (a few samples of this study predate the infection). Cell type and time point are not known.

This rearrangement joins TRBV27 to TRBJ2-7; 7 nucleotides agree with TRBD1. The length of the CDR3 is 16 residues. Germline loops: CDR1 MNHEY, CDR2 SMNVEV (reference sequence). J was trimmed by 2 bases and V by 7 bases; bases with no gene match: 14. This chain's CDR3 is CASTSVGDRRPYEQYF. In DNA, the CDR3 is TGTGCCAGCACTTCGGTCGGGGACAGAAGGCCCTACGAGCAGTACTTC.

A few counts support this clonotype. For the CDR3, the DNA is TGCGCCAGCAGCCCGGGGGCGGGGGACTGGGAGACCCAGTACTTC. Translation gives CASSPGAGDWETQYF. V gene TRBV5-1 combines with J gene TRBJ2-5, with D possibly matching TRBD2 (7 bases). CDR3 length: 15 residues. Germline V lookup: CDR1 SGHRS, CDR2 YFSETQ. V was cut by 4 bases and J by 5 bases, with 18 bases left in between.

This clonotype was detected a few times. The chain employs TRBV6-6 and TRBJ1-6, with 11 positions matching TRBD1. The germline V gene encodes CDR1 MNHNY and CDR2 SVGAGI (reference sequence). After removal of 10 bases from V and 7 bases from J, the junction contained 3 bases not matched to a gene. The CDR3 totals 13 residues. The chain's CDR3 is CATGQGANSPLHF. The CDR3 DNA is TGTGCCACTGGACAGGGGGCGAATTCACCCCTCCACTTT.

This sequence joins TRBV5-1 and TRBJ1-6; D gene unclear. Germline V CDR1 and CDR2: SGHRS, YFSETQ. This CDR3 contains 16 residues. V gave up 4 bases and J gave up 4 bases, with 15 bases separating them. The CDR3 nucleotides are TGCGCCAGCAGCCTGAGCGGGTCACGGTATAATTCACCCCTCCACTTT. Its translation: CASSLSGSRYNSPLHF.

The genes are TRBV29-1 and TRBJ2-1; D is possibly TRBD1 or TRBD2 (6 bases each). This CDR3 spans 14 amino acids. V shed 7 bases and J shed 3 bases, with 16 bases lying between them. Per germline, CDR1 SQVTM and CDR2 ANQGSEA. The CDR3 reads CSATPGGGYNEQFF. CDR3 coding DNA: TGCAGCGCCACCCCAGGAGGGGGCTACAATGAGCAGTTCTTC.

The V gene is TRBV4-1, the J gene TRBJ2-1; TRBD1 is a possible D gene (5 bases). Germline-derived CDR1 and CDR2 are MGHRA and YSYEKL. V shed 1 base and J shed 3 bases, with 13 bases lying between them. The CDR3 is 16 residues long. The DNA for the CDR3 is TGCGCCAGCAGCCAAGGGCAACAGGCCGACTACAATGAGCAGTTCTTC. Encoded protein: CASSQGQQADYNEQFF.

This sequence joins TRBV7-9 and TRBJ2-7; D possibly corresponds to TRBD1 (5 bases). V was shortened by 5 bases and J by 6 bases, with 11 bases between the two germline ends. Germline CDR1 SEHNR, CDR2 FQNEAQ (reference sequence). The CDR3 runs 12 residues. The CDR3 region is CASSLDSVEQYV. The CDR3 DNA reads TGTGCCAGCAGCCTCGACAGCGTCGAGCAGTACGTC.

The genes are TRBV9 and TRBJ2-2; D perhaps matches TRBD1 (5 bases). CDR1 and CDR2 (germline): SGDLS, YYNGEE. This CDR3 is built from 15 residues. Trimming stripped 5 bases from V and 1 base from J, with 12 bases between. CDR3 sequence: CASSLRQKNTGELFF. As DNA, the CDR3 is TGTGCCAGCAGTCTCCGACAGAAGAACACCGGGGAGCTGTTTTTT.

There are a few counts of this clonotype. Here the CDR3 reads CASSKASSYQPQHF. The DNA of the CDR3 is TGTGCCAGCAGCAAAGCGTCGAGTTATCAGCCCCAGCATTTT. The chain recombines TRBV21-1 with TRBJ1-5. TRBV21-1 is deemed a pseudogene. The CDR3 sequence is 14 residues long.

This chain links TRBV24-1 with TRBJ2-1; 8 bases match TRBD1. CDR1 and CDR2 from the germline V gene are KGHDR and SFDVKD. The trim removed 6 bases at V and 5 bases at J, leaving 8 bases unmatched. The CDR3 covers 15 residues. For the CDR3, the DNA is TGTGCCACCAGTACACCCAGGGGGCCGGACAATGAGCAGTTCTTC. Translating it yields CATSTPRGPDNEQFF.

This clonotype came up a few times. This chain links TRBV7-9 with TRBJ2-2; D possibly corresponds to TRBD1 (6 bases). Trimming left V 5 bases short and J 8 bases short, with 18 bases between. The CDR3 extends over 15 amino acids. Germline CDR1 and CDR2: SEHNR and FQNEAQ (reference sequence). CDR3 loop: CASSGWDTARGELFF. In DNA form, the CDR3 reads TGTGCCAGCAGCGGTTGGGACACCGCTCGGGGGGAGCTGTTTTTT.

CDR3 in DNA: TGTGCCAGCAGCTTAGGTGGGTATCCGAACACTGAAGCTTTCTTT. It specifies CASSLGGYPNTEAFF. The genes are TRBV11-2 and TRBJ1-1; D is uncertain. There are 15 residues in the CDR3. Trimming took 1 base from V and 1 from J, leaving 10 bases between them. The germline V gene has CDR1 SGHAT and CDR2 FQNNGV.

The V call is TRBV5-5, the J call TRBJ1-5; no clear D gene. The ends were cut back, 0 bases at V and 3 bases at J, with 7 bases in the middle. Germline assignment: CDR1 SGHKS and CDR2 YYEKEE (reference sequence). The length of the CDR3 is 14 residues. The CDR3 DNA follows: TGTGCCAGCAGCTTGGCACGAAACAATCAGCCCCAGCATTTT. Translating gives CASSLARNNQPQHF.

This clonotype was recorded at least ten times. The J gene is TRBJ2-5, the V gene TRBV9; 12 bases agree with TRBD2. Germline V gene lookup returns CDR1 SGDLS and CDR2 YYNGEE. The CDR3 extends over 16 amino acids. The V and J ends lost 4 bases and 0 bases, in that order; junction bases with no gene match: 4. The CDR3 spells CASSLRLAGDQETQYF. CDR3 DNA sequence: TGTGCCAGCAGCCTCCGACTAGCGGGGGACCAAGAGACCCAGTACTTC.

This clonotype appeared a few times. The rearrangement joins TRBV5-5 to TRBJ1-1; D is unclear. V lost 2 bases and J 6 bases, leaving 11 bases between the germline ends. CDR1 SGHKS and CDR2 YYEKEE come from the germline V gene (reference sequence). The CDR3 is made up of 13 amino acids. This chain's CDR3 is CASSFWGSAEAFF. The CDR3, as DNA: TGTGCCAGCAGCTTTTGGGGATCCGCTGAAGCTTTCTTT.

The CDR3 spells CASSQQQGDDSPLHF. DNA of the CDR3: TGCGCCAGCAGCCAGCAACAGGGGGACGATTCACCCCTCCACTTT. The chain links TRBV4-1 to TRBJ1-6; 8 bases map to TRBD1. V gave up 3 bases and J gave up 8 bases; unmatched junction bases: 6. Per the germline V gene, CDR1 is MGHRA and CDR2 is YSYEKL. This CDR3 has 15 amino acids.

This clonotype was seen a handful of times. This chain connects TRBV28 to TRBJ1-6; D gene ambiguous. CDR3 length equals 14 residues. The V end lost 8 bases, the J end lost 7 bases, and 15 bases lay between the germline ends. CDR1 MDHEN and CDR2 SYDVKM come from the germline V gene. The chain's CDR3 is CASLAGQINSPLHF. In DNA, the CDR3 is TGTGCCAGCCTGGCCGGGCAGATCAATTCACCCCTCCACTTT.

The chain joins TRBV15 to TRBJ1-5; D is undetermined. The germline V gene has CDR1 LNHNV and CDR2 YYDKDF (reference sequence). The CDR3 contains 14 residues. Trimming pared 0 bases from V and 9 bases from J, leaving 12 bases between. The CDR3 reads CATSRDLLSGPQHF. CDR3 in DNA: TGTGCCACCAGCAGAGACCTCCTCTCTGGGCCCCAGCATTTT. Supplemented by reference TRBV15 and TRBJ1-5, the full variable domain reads DAMVIQNPRYQVTQFGKPVTLSCSQTLNHNVMYWYQQKSSQAPKLLFHYYDKDFNNEADTPDNFQSRRPNTSFCFLDIRSPGLGDTAMYLCATSRDLLSGPQHFGDGTRLSIL.

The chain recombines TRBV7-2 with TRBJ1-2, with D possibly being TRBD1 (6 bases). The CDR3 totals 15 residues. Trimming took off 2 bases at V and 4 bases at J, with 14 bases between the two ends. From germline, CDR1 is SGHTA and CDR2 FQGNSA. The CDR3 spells CASSLRPGAGYGYTF. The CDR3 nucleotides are TGTGCCAGCAGCTTAAGACCAGGGGCCGGCTATGGCTACACCTTC.

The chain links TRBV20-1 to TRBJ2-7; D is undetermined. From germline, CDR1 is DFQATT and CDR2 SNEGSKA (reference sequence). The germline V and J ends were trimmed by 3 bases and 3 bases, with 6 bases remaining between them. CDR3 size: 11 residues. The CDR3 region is CSARMNYEQYV. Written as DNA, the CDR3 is TGCAGTGCTAGGATGAACTACGAGCAGTACGTC.

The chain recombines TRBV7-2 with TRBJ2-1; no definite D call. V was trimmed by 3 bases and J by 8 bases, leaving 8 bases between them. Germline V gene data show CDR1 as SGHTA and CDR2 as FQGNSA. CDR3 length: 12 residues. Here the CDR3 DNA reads TGTGCCAGCAGCTTTATATCCGATGAGCAGTTCTTC. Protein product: CASSFISDEQFF. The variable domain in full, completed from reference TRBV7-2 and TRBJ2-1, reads GAGVSQSPSNKVTEKGKDVELRCDPISGHTALYWYRQSLGQGLEFLIYFQGNSAPDKSGLPSDRFSAERTGGSVSTLTIQRTQQEDSAVYLCASSFISDEQFFGPGTRLTVL.

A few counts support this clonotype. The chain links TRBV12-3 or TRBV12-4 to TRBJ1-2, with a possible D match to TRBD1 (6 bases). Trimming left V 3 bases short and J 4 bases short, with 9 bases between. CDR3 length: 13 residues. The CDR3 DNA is TGTGCCAGCAGTTTGAGGGACACCTATGGCTACACCTTC. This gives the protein CASSLRDTYGYTF.

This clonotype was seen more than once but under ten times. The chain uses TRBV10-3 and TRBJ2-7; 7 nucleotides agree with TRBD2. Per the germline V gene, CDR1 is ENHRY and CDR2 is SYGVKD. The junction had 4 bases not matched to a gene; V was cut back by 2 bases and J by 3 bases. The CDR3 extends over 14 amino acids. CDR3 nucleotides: TGTGCCATCAGTGAGGGCAGGGACTACTACGAGCAGTACGTC. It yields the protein CAISEGRDYYEQYV.

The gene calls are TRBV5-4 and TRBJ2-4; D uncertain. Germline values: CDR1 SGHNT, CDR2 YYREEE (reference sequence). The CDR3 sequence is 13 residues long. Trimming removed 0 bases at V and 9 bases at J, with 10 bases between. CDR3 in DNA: TGTGCCAGCAGCTTGGCTTATTCGGGCATTCAGTACTTC. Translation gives CASSLAYSGIQYF.

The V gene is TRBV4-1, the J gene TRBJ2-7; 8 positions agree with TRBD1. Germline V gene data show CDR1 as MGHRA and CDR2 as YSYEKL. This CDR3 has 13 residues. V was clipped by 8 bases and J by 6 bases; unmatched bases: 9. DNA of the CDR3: TGCGCCAGCGCCTCCGGGACAGGCGTCGAGCAGTACTTC. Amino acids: CASASGTGVEQYF.

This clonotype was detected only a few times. This CDR3 reads CASSQSVSTTGELFF. CDR3 coding DNA: TGTGCCAGCAGTCAATCGGTATCTACCACCGGGGAGCTGTTTTTT. The chain joins TRBV12-3 or TRBV12-4 to TRBJ2-2; D is unresolved. The CDR3 has 15 amino acids. V lost 5 bases, J lost 4 bases, and 14 bases lay in between.